This TCR beta chain comes out of a study of blood T cell repertoires in COVID-19 (dated by TCRdb to about 2020). Background for the entire study: Samples covering the acute and convalescent phases of COVID-19 were provided by collaborators in the United States, Italy and Spain. The repertoires were made available in a free public database intended to serve as a resource for research on the immune response to SARS-CoV-2. Where available, HLA class I and class II types were obtained from metadata supplied by the sample provider rather than from assay-based typing. The material from the prospective study consisted of cDNA or gDNA derived from T cells, B-cell-depleted T cells, or PBMCs. The samples were drawn from two sources: the first 160 participants of the ongoing ImmuneRACE study, and 1,000 to 1,500 subjects contributed by 6 global collaborators. The dataset comprised deeply sampled blood TCRbeta repertoires from subjects exposed to, actively infected with, or recovered from COVID-19. The sample metadata nearly always contained a de-identified subject ID, COVID-19 status, age in years and sex.

Turning to this clone: No antigen is known for it. There are no base qualities to consult, and no much larger clone falls within one base.

The immunoSEQ Assay, a bias-controlled multiplex PCR, was used to amplify TCRbeta CDR3 regions from genomic DNA. Concerning the study's data processing: The number of nucleated cells in each sample was estimated by amplification of reference gene primers within the assay. To quantify the absolute abundance of each unique TCRbeta CDR3 rearrangement, sequence reads were collapsed and filtered. Productive Simpson clonality was computed per sample as the square root of Simpson's diversity index over productive rearrangements. TCRdb took this table from immuneACCESS and kept in-frame rearrangements with V and J called. Such tables lack part of the clones; where checked against another copy, unresolved V genes explain under half of the gap, and the rest is unexplained. Clone size and the V and J calls come from that table; the DNA yielded D and trimming. The sample table holds some 240,000 clones, of which approximately 85% were seen once. Under 2.5% of the sample goes to the ten largest clones.

The CDR3 measures 17 amino acids from cysteine to phenylalanine. The entry retains the CDR3 DNA only, 51 bases that are in frame from base 1. As encoded in the germline V gene (reference sequence), CDR1 is LNHNV while CDR2 is YYDKDF. V lost 0 bases and J lost 4 bases, and the count of bases not matched to a germline gene is 5. The paper's findings and limits, for the study overall: How much clinical and demographic metadata was included differed by source and by participant, and the metadata was provided uncurated.

One collaborating source in Seattle enrolled patients while the patients were actively infected and followed the patients over time throughout the course of disease. Whole blood was collected in K2EDTA tubes by collaborating institutions according to the institutions' own protocols. Collaborator samples were shipped for TCRbeta analysis as frozen whole blood, isolated PBMCs, or DNA extracted from either sample type. This sequence uses TRBV15 and TRBJ2-7; TRBD2 fits 14 bases in the junction. Sequencing was carried out using peripheral blood. This TCR came from a woman between 70 and 85 years old with COVID-19, enrolled during active disease. The CDR3 has the sequence CATSRDRWTSGRYEQYF. The nucleotide sequence reads TGTGCCACCAGCAGAGATAGATGGACTAGCGGGAGGTACGAGCAGTACTTC.